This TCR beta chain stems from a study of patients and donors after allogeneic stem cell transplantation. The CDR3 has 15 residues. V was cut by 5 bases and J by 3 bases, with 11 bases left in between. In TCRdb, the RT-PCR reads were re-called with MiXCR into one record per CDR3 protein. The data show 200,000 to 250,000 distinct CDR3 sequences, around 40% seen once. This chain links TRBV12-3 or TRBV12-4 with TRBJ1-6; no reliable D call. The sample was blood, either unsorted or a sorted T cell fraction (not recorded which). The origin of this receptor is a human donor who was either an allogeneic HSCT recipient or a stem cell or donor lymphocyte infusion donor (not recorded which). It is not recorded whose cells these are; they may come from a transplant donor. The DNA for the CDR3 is TGTGCCAGCAGTGAGACCGTTTACTATAATTCACCCCTCCACTTT. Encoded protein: CASSETVYYNSPLHF.